This is a list of T cell receptor beta chains from one sample in a study of human T cells and chemical hapten exposure. TCRdb used MiXCR to reprocess the RACE reads, holding one entry per CDR3 protein. Of around 300,000 distinct CDR3 sequences in the sample, approximately 5.8% are singletons; the top ten hold about 7.7%. Sequenced material: whole blood, taken in connection with sensitization to the hapten diphenylcyclopropenone (DPC). The receptors were gathered from a woman between 18 and 29 years old with alopecia areata. Some clones in this sample may be carry-over from other donors' samples. The CDR3 runs from the conserved cysteine through the conserved F or W. Fields, in order: V gene, D gene, J gene, clone size, CDR3 DNA, CDR3 protein. A D gene is named only where the DNA matches it firmly. Clone size is given for some rows only: seen once, a few or many times, or a class if the clone is expanded.

V: TRBV28; D: NA; J: TRBJ2-3; size: NA; DNA: TGTGCCAGCAGTTTATCTCCAGAGGGGGGAAATACGCAGTATTTT; CDR3: CASSLSPEGGNTQYF
V: TRBV10-2; D: NA; J: TRBJ1-5; size: few; DNA: TGCGCCAGCAAGGCCAGTTTATATCAGCCCCAGCATTTT; CDR3: CASKASLYQPQHF
V: TRBV7-3; D: NA; J: TRBJ2-2; size: many; DNA: TGTGCCAGCAGCTTAAGGGGACACCTAACCGGGGAGCTGTTTTTT; CDR3: CASSLRGHLTGELFF
V: TRBV5-1; D: TRBD1; J: TRBJ1-6; size: many; DNA: TGCGCCAGCAGCAGGACAGGGGTAGATTCACCCCTCCACTTT; CDR3: CASSRTGVDSPLHF
V: TRBV3-1; D: NA; J: TRBJ1-6; size: many; DNA: TGTGCCAGCAGCCAAGGGGAGATCCTCTCACCCCTCCACTTT; CDR3: CASSQGEILSPLHF
V: TRBV12-3/TRBV12-4; D: NA; J: TRBJ1-1; size: many; DNA: TGTGCCAGCAGTTTTGGGGCGGTGAACACTGAAGCTTTCTTT; CDR3: CASSFGAVNTEAFF
V: TRBV4-3; D: NA; J: TRBJ1-1; size: NA; DNA: TGCGCCAGCAGACGGGGGGTGAACACTGAAGCTTTCTTT; CDR3: CASRRGVNTEAFF
V: TRBV7-3; D: TRBD1; J: TRBJ1-1; size: few; DNA: TGTGCCAGCAGCTTAAACAGGGGGGCCACTGAAGCTTTCTTT; CDR3: CASSLNRGATEAFF
V: TRBV9; D: NA; J: TRBJ2-2; size: few; DNA: TGTGCCAGCAGCGCCTTGAACGCCCCGAACACCGGGGAGCTGTTTTTT; CDR3: CASSALNAPNTGELFF
V: TRBV6-2/TRBV6-3; D: NA; J: TRBJ2-1; size: NA; DNA: TGTGCCAGCAGTTACCCCCGGGACGGAAGCTCCTACAATGAGCAGTTCTTC; CDR3: CASSYPRDGSSYNEQFF
V: TRBV14; D: NA; J: TRBJ1-2; size: many; DNA: TGTGCCAGCAGCCAAGAAAGAAGCTATGGCTACACCTTC; CDR3: CASSQERSYGYTF
V: TRBV12-5; D: NA; J: TRBJ2-5; size: NA; DNA: TGTGCTAGTGGTTTAAGCGGCCAGCAAGAGACCCAGTACTTC; CDR3: CASGLSGQQETQYF
V: TRBV20-1; D: NA; J: TRBJ2-1; size: NA; DNA: TGCAGTGCACGTGGGGGGCGTTTCCCTACGGTGAATGAGCAGTTCTTC; CDR3: CSARGGRFPTVNEQFF
V: TRBV12-3/TRBV12-4; D: NA; J: TRBJ1-1; size: few; DNA: TGTGCCAGCATGAGGGGGGAGTGGGCTGAAGCTTTCTTT; CDR3: CASMRGEWAEAFF
V: TRBV9; D: TRBD1; J: TRBJ1-4; size: many; DNA: TGTGCCAGCAGTTTGGGGACAGGGGCTGAAAAACTGTTTTTT; CDR3: CASSLGTGAEKLFF
V: TRBV7-9; D: NA; J: TRBJ2-3; size: many; DNA: TGTGCCAGCAGCTTAGCCGGGGCCCCAGATACGCAGTATTTT; CDR3: CASSLAGAPDTQYF
V: TRBV3-1; D: NA; J: TRBJ1-6; size: NA; DNA: TGTGCCAGCAGCCATCTATCTCATAATTCACCCCTCCACTTT; CDR3: CASSHLSHNSPLHF
V: TRBV7-8; D: NA; J: TRBJ2-1; size: NA; DNA: TGTGCCAGCAGCTTAGCGTACACAAACAATGAGCAGTTCTTC; CDR3: CASSLAYTNNEQFF
V: TRBV6-2/TRBV6-3; D: NA; J: TRBJ1-1; size: many; DNA: TGTGCCAGCAGTTACGCTGGGCAGGGAATTTGGAGCTCGCAAGCTTTCTTT; CDR3: CASSYAGQGIWSSQAFF
V: TRBV28; D: TRBD1; J: TRBJ2-3; size: NA; DNA: TGTGCCAGCAGTCCCCCCCAGGGGGCGGCTGGCACAGATACGCAGTATTTT; CDR3: CASSPPQGAAGTDTQYF
V: TRBV20-1; D: NA; J: TRBJ1-2; size: NA; DNA: TGCAGTGCTAGAGTATTCTACGGGCCCTTAGCGGGGAACTATGGCTACACCTTC; CDR3: CSARVFYGPLAGNYGYTF
V: TRBV11-1; D: TRBD1; J: TRBJ1-1; size: few; DNA: TGTGCCAGCAGCAAGGACAGGGGTAGTACTGAAGCTTTCTTT; CDR3: CASSKDRGSTEAFF
V: TRBV3-1; D: NA; J: TRBJ1-4; size: many; DNA: TGTGCCAGCAGCCAAATAGCCGGGCGGAGGGGAAAACTGTTTTTT; CDR3: CASSQIAGRRGKLFF
V: TRBV3-1; D: NA; J: TRBJ1-4; size: NA; DNA: TGTGCCAGCAGCCAAGTATCGGAAGGCGAAAAACTGTTTTTT; CDR3: CASSQVSEGEKLFF
V: TRBV23-1; D: NA; J: TRBJ1-6; size: many; DNA: TGCGCCAGCAGTCACCCCCTACACTGTGGGAGTTCACCCCTCCACTTT; CDR3: CASSHPLHCGSSPLHF
V: TRBV12-3/TRBV12-4; D: NA; J: TRBJ1-1; size: NA; DNA: TGTGCCAGCAGTTTTGGGCAGGCCCCAGCTGAAGCTTTCTTT; CDR3: CASSFGQAPAEAFF
V: TRBV7-2; D: NA; J: TRBJ1-2; size: NA; DNA: TGTGCCAGCAGCTTCGACGTCCGCTATGGCTACACCTTC; CDR3: CASSFDVRYGYTF
V: TRBV7-2; D: TRBD2; J: TRBJ2-1; size: NA; DNA: TGTGCCAGCAGCTTGGCTAGCGGGGGTTCCCCCTACAATGAGCAGTTCTTC; CDR3: CASSLASGGSPYNEQFF
V: TRBV5-1; D: TRBD1; J: TRBJ1-4; size: few; DNA: TGCGCCAGCAGCTATGGACAGGGGAATGAAAAACTGTTTTTT; CDR3: CASSYGQGNEKLFF
V: TRBV27; D: NA; J: TRBJ1-2; size: many; DNA: TGTGCCAGCAGTTTGGCAGCCCATAGCTATGGCTACACCTTC; CDR3: CASSLAAHSYGYTF
V: TRBV4-2; D: TRBD2; J: TRBJ2-3; size: few; DNA: TGTGCCAGCAGCCAATCTCGCAGGACTAGCGGGGGAAGGGGGCAACTCGGTAGGCAGTATTTT; CDR3: CASSQSRRTSGGRGQLGRQYF
V: TRBV12-3/TRBV12-4; D: TRBD1; J: TRBJ2-3; size: few; DNA: TGTGCCAGCAGTCCAGGGACAGCCACAACAGATACGCAGTATTTT; CDR3: CASSPGTATTDTQYF
V: TRBV6-5; D: NA; J: TRBJ1-1; size: few; DNA: TGTGCCAGCAGTTTCACGGGGGACTACACTGAAGCTTTCTTT; CDR3: CASSFTGDYTEAFF
V: TRBV2; D: NA; J: TRBJ1-3; size: NA; DNA: TGTGCCAGCAACCTTGCGGGGCCCTTCTCTGGAAACACCATATATTTT; CDR3: CASNLAGPFSGNTIYF
V: TRBV2; D: NA; J: TRBJ2-5; size: many; DNA: TGTGCCAGCAAGCTCCTCGCAGGGACGGGCGATATAGAGACCCAGTACTTC; CDR3: CASKLLAGTGDIETQYF
V: TRBV6-1; D: NA; J: TRBJ2-1; size: many; DNA: TGTGCCAGCAGTTCTATCGGGGTGCACAATGAGCAGTTCTTC; CDR3: CASSSIGVHNEQFF
V: TRBV5-1; D: NA; J: TRBJ1-6; size: many; DNA: TGCGCCAGCAGCTTGGACCAGAGCTCCTATAATTCACCCCTCCACTTT; CDR3: CASSLDQSSYNSPLHF
V: TRBV4-2; D: NA; J: TRBJ1-2; size: many; DNA: TGTGCCAGCAGCCAAGACACGCCAGGGTTAAACTATGGCTACACCTTC; CDR3: CASSQDTPGLNYGYTF
V: TRBV4-3; D: NA; J: TRBJ1-1; size: many; DNA: TGCGCCAGCAGCCAAGATCAGATAGGGGGAAAAACTGAAGCTTTCTTT; CDR3: CASSQDQIGGKTEAFF
V: TRBV27; D: NA; J: TRBJ1-4; size: NA; DNA: TGTGCCAGCACCCCTTCCCGTCGTGTTAATGAAAAACTGTTTTTT; CDR3: CASTPSRRVNEKLFF
V: TRBV7-6; D: NA; J: TRBJ2-5; size: few; DNA: TGTGCCAGCAGCGCCCCGGCAGGGAGCCAAGAGACCCAGTACTTC; CDR3: CASSAPAGSQETQYF
V: TRBV9; D: TRBD1; J: TRBJ2-5; size: few; DNA: TGTGCCAGCAGCCAACGGGACAGGCTTTTTGAGACCCAGTACTTC; CDR3: CASSQRDRLFETQYF
V: TRBV2; D: TRBD1; J: TRBJ1-4; size: few; DNA: TGTGCCAGCAGAGGACAGGGCCCTAGAGGAAAACTGTTTTTT; CDR3: CASRGQGPRGKLFF
V: TRBV10-3; D: NA; J: TRBJ1-6; size: many; DNA: TGTGCCATCAGTGGTGGAGGGGGGGGCCTAGCCAGCTCCTATAATTCACCCCTCCACTTT; CDR3: CAISGGGGGLASSYNSPLHF